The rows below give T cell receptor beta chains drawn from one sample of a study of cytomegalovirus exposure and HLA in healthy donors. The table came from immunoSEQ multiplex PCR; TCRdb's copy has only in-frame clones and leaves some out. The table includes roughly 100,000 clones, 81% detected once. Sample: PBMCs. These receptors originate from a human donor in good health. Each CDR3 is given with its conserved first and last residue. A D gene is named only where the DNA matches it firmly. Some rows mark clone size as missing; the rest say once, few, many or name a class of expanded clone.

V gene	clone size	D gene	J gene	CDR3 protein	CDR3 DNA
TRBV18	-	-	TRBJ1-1	CASSPGQGLTAFF	TGTGCCAGCTCACCGGGGCAGGGGCTCACAGCTTTCTTT
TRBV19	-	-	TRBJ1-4	CASRGEKLFF	TGTGCCAGCCGAGGGGAAAAACTGTTTTTT
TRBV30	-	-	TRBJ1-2	CAWSSGQNYGYTF	TGTGCCTGGAGTAGTGGACAAAACTATGGCTACACCTTC
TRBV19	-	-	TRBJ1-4	CASSIAGTNEKLFF	TGTGCCAGTAGTATAGCGGGAACTAATGAAAAACTGTTTTTT
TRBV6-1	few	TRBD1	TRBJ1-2	CAGRDRGIGGYTF	TGTGCCGGGCGTGACAGGGGCATTGGGGGCTACACCTTC
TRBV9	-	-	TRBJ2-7	CASSVGGDSTYEQYF	TGTGCCAGCAGCGTAGGGGGGGACTCAACCTACGAGCAGTACTTC
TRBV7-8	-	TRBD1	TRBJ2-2	CASRDRADTGELFF	TGTGCCAGCAGAGACAGGGCCGACACCGGGGAGCTGTTTTTT
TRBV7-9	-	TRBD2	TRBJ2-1	CASSLYGEGFYNEQFF	TGTGCCAGCAGCTTATACGGGGAGGGTTTCTACAATGAGCAGTTCTTC
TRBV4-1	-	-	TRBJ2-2	CASSQLPGPGGGELFF	TGCGCCAGCAGCCAACTACCGGGGCCCGGGGGCGGGGAGCTGTTTTTT
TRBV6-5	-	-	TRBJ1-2	CASSYGEGRSYGYTF	TGTGCCAGCAGTTACGGGGAGGGACGGAGCTACGGCTACACCTTC
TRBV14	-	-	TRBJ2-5	CASSQGLPPKTQYF	TGTGCCAGCAGCCAAGGACTCCCTCCGAAGACCCAGTACTTC
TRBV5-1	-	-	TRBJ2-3	CASSILSDTQYF	TGCGCCAGCAGCATCCTATCGGATACGCAGTATTTT
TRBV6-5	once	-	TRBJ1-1	CATHLGGHPNTEAFF	TGTGCCACCCACTTAGGGGGACACCCGAACACTGAAGCTTTCTTT
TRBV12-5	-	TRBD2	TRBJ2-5	CASGSSGGRETQYF	TGTGCTAGTGGTTCCAGCGGGGGTCGAGAGACCCAGTACTTC
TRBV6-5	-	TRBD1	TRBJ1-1	CASSVGQANTEAFF	TGTGCCAGCAGCGTGGGACAGGCAAACACTGAAGCTTTCTTT
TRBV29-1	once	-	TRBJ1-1	CSVDRTANTEAFF	TGCAGCGTTGATCGGACAGCGAACACTGAAGCTTTCTTT
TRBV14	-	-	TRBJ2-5	CASSDFGLTQETQYF	TGTGCCAGCAGCGATTTTGGACTGACGCAAGAGACCCAGTACTTC